These T cell receptor beta chains were read from a single sample in a study of blood T cells in healthy people across ages. MiXCR, run by TCRdb on the 5' RACE reads, gives a single entry per CDR3 protein. The sample holds about 1.7 million distinct CDR3 sequences; roughly 28% are singletons and the top ten take over 7%. Sequencing was done on a sample of blood. Receptor source: a woman aged 25 to 45 in good health. Each CDR3 is given with its conserved first and last residue. D genes are given only for firm matches. Some rows mark clone size as missing; the rest say once, few, many or name a class of expanded clone.

clone size	V gene	D gene	J gene	CDR3 length	CDR3 protein	CDR3 DNA
-	TRBV5-1	TRBD2	TRBJ2-7	18	CASSLTASGSPTLYEQYF	TGCGCCAGCAGCTTGACGGCTAGCGGGAGCCCAACTCTATACGAGCAGTACTTC
many	TRBV11-2	-	TRBJ2-3	14	CASSLARVLDTQYF	TGTGCCAGCAGCTTAGCACGGGTCCTAGATACGCAGTATTTT
-	TRBV7-2	-	TRBJ1-5	15	CASSSRQGFDQPQHF	TGTGCCAGCAGCTCGCGACAAGGGTTTGATCAGCCCCAGCATTTT
few	TRBV5-1	-	TRBJ1-1	14	CASSLSGRGTEAFF	TGCGCCAGCAGCTTGTCAGGGCGGGGCACCGAAGCTTTCTTT
-	TRBV4-1	-	TRBJ1-2	14	CASSQELVDYGYTF	TGCGCCAGCAGCCAAGAGCTTGTGGACTATGGCTACACCTTC
few	TRBV12-3/TRBV12-4	-	TRBJ1-1	11	CASNGGAEAFF	TGTGCCAGCAACGGAGGGGCTGAAGCTTTCTTT
-	TRBV7-3	-	TRBJ2-3	14	CASTFGGGTDTQYF	TGTGCCAGTACTTTCGGGGGAGGCACAGATACGCAGTATTTT
-	TRBV5-5	-	TRBJ1-3	15	CASSLGGNSGNTIYF	TGTGCCAGCAGCTTGGGTGGCAACTCTGGAAACACCATATATTTT
many	TRBV18	-	TRBJ2-2	13	CASSPANTGELFF	TGTGCCAGCTCACCAGCGAACACCGGGGAGCTGTTTTTT
-	TRBV24-1	-	TRBJ2-5	16	CATSDPNQGAVETQYF	TGTGCCACCAGTGATCCGAATCAAGGAGCGGTCGAGACCCAGTACTTC
few	TRBV20-1	TRBD1	TRBJ2-7	14	CSASATGAAYEQYF	TGCAGTGCTAGTGCGACAGGGGCGGCCTACGAGCAGTACTTC
-	TRBV20-1	TRBD2	TRBJ2-1	11	CSASLERGQFF	TGCAGTGCTAGTCTCGAGCGGGGGCAGTTCTTC
-	TRBV2	TRBD2	TRBJ2-1	15	CASRGGLARHNEQFF	TGTGCCAGCAGAGGGGGACTAGCGCGTCACAATGAGCAGTTCTTC
once	TRBV7-9	-	TRBJ2-1	14	CASSFESIPYEQFF	TGTGCCAGCAGCTTTGAAAGCATTCCCTACGAGCAGTTCTTC
many	TRBV7-2	-	TRBJ2-7	13	CASSFDIRGEQYF	TGTGCCAGCAGCTTCGACATCAGAGGCGAGCAGTACTTC
once	TRBV9	-	TRBJ2-7	14	CASSAGGGKDEQYF	TGTGCCAGCAGCGCAGGAGGAGGGAAGGACGAGCAGTACTTC
-	TRBV29-1	-	TRBJ1-5	13	CSASGQIGGPQHF	TGCAGCGCGTCCGGTCAAATTGGCGGGCCCCAGCATTTT
-	TRBV11-2	-	TRBJ2-5	15	CASSLTGREEETQYF	TGTGCCAGCAGCCTTACGGGACGCGAAGAAGAGACCCAGTACTTC
few	TRBV12-3/TRBV12-4	-	TRBJ2-7	13	CASSQDIDYEQYF	TGTGCCAGCAGTCAAGATATTGACTACGAGCAGTACTTC
few	TRBV20-1	-	TRBJ2-2	14	CSAGRSRSTGELFF	TGCAGTGCAGGGAGGAGCAGGTCCACCGGGGAGCTGTTTTTT
-	TRBV20-1	-	TRBJ2-6	16	CSARGGAEAGANVLTF	TGCAGTGCTAGAGGGGGGGCTGAGGCTGGGGCCAACGTCCTGACTTTC
few	TRBV12-3/TRBV12-4	-	TRBJ1-1	11	CASSLGIEAFF	TGTGCCAGCAGTTTAGGTATTGAAGCTTTCTTT
-	TRBV4-3	-	TRBJ2-3	16	CASSQDGTFSTDTQYF	TGCGCCAGCAGCCAAGACGGGACATTCTCCACAGATACGCAGTATTTT
-	TRBV5-1	TRBD1	TRBJ1-3	13	CASRPGQGNTIYF	TGCGCCAGCAGGCCGGGACAGGGAAACACCATATATTTT
-	TRBV5-1	TRBD2	TRBJ2-5	15	CAGSPPGTSGETQYF	TGCGCCGGCAGCCCTCCCGGGACTAGCGGGGAGACCCAGTACTTC
few	TRBV27	TRBD1	TRBJ1-1	15	CASSFNRQGRTEAFF	TGTGCCAGCAGTTTCAACCGACAGGGTCGTACTGAAGCTTTCTTT
-	TRBV28	-	TRBJ2-7	13	CVSSLRVIYEQYF	TGTGTCAGCAGTTTGCGCGTTATCTACGAGCAGTACTTC
-	TRBV29-1	TRBD2	TRBJ2-1	14	CSVRRGGFDNEQFF	TGCAGCGTTAGGCGGGGGGGATTTGACAATGAGCAGTTCTTC
few	TRBV9	TRBD1	TRBJ2-1	14	CASSVRSETGMQFF	TGTGCCAGCAGCGTTCGGTCTGAGACAGGGATGCAGTTCTTC
-	TRBV28	TRBD1	TRBJ2-4	12	CASSLGQGALYF	TGTGCCAGCAGTTTAGGCCAGGGGGCTCTATACTTC
many	TRBV4-1	-	TRBJ2-5	12	CASSQRVETQYF	TGCGCCAGCAGCCAACGGGTAGAGACCCAGTACTTC
-	TRBV7-2	-	TRBJ1-2	16	CASSFDGTAQKRGYTF	TGTGCCAGCAGCTTTGATGGGACCGCCCAGAAACGGGGCTACACCTTC
few	TRBV2	TRBD2	TRBJ2-1	13	CASRREGVNEQFF	TGTGCCAGCAGACGGGAGGGCGTGAATGAGCAGTTCTTC
few	TRBV9	-	TRBJ2-3	15	CASSRASQSTDTQYF	TGTGCCAGCAGCCGGGCTAGCCAGAGCACAGATACGCAGTATTTT
-	TRBV7-2	-	TRBJ2-1	12	CVSRKGGLGGFF	TGTGTCAGCAGAAAAGGGGGGTTAGGGGGGTTCTTC
few	TRBV29-1	TRBD1	TRBJ2-5	14	CSVEGTGAFNEQYF	TGCAGCGTTGAAGGGACAGGGGCTTTTAATGAGCAGTACTTC
-	TRBV5-1	TRBD1	TRBJ1-1	14	CASSVTGESTEAFF	TGCGCCAGCAGCGTGACAGGGGAGAGTACTGAAGCTTTCTTT
few	TRBV5-1	-	TRBJ2-7	15	CASSLAPDFVYEQYF	TGCGCCAGCAGCTTGGCCCCAGATTTCGTCTACGAGCAGTACTTC
few	TRBV2	TRBD2	TRBJ2-7	15	CASSERIAGTYEQYF	TGTGCCAGCAGTGAAAGGATAGCGGGGACCTACGAGCAGTACTTC
few	TRBV28	-	TRBJ2-3	14	CASSSASWADTQYF	TGTGCCAGCAGTTCTGCCTCTTGGGCAGATACGCAGTATTTT
few	TRBV7-9	TRBD2	TRBJ2-7	15	CASSTRLAGNYEQYF	TGTGCCAGCAGCACCCGACTAGCGGGAAACTACGAGCAGTACTTC
few	TRBV2	-	TRBJ2-3	12	CASGPRPDTQYF	TGTGCCAGCGGGCCGCGGCCAGATACGCAGTATTTT
many	TRBV29-1	TRBD1	TRBJ2-7	14	CSVVLGQGGVEQYF	TGCAGCGTTGTCCTCGGACAGGGCGGGGTCGAGCAGTACTTC
-	TRBV7-2	-	TRBJ2-3	13	CASSWTNTDTQYF	TGTGCCAGCAGCTGGACAAACACAGATACGCAGTATTTT
-	TRBV7-6	-	TRBJ2-7	17	CASSPQPGPPASYGQYF	TGTGCCAGCAGCCCCCAGCCAGGGCCTCCCGCCTCCTACGGGCAGTACTTC
few	TRBV11-2	TRBD1	TRBJ1-1	16	CASSLYPSDRGAEAFF	TGTGCCAGCAGCTTATATCCCTCGGACAGGGGAGCTGAAGCTTTCTTT
few	TRBV20-1	TRBD1	TRBJ1-2	14	CSALPSDRGVIDTF	TGCAGTGCCTTACCGTCGGACAGGGGAGTAATCGACACCTTC
few	TRBV14	TRBD2	TRBJ2-1	18	CASSLELAGGPLGNEQFF	TGTGCCAGCAGCCTCGAACTAGCGGGAGGGCCTTTGGGAAATGAGCAGTTCTTC
-	TRBV28	TRBD1	TRBJ1-2	14	CASSRRTGVYGYTF	TGTGCCAGCAGTCGCCGTACAGGGGTCTATGGCTACACCTTC
-	TRBV18	-	TRBJ2-1	16	CASSEPAWEARDEQFF	TGTGCCAGCTCAGAGCCGGCGTGGGAGGCCAGGGATGAGCAGTTCTTC